These 30 T cell receptor beta chains were all obtained from the same sample, sequenced in a study of identical twins. Using its own MiXCR run on the 5' RACE reads, TCRdb lists one record per CDR3 protein. The repertoire includes hundreds of thousands of distinct CDR3 sequences, around an eighth of them detected once, and around 7.8% sits in the top ten. The same data also went into a second study, on yellow fever vaccine responses in identical twins.

The source material was CD8+ T cells sorted from blood. The receptor source for this set is a woman younger than 30 in good health.

This clonotype was found many times. V is TRBV7-8 and J is TRBJ2-7; TRBD1 aligns across 9 bases. Per germline, CDR1 SGHVS and CDR2 FQNEAQ. The CDR3 runs to 15 residues. With 5 bases clipped from V and 5 bases from J, the junction kept 10 bases outside the gene matches. CDR3 region: CASSPPSGTGHEQYF. The CDR3 coding sequence is TGTGCCAGCAGCCCACCCTCCGGGACAGGGCACGAGCAGTACTTC.

The chain has TRBV7-8 and TRBJ2-1; TRBD2 aligns across 11 bases. The CDR3 spans 15 residues. Germline CDR1 and CDR2: SGHVS and FQNEAQ. J was trimmed by 7 bases and V by 5 bases; bases with no gene match: 7. The CDR3 bases are TGTGCCAGCAGCCACGGGACTAGCGGCGGAAATGAGCAGTTCTTC. Encoded protein: CASSHGTSGGNEQFF.

The chain couples TRBV20-1 to TRBJ1-2; 7 nucleotides line up with TRBD1. J lost 8 bases, V lost 0 bases, and 9 bases had no gene match. The CDR3 covers 14 residues. The germline CDR1 and CDR2 sequences are DFQATT and SNEGSKA (reference sequence). CDR3 sequence reads: CSARDDRDWEGYTF. CDR3 DNA sequence: TGCAGTGCTAGAGATGACAGGGATTGGGAAGGCTACACCTTC.

This clonotype was detected a few times. The V call is TRBV20-1, the J call TRBJ1-4; 9 bases match TRBD1. The germline V gene has CDR1 DFQATT and CDR2 SNEGSKA (reference sequence). CDR3 length: 13 amino acids. J gave up 10 bases and V 6 bases, and 9 bases lay outside the gene matches. The CDR3 loop reads CSALGQGGGKLFF. In DNA form, the CDR3 reads TGCAGTGCGCTGGGACAGGGAGGTGGAAAACTGTTTTTT.

In this sample, this clonotype turned up a few times. The rearrangement joins TRBV7-6 to TRBJ2-7; D uncertain. With 4 bases removed from V and 6 bases from J, the gap between germline ends came to 13 bases. The CDR3 runs 13 residues. Per the germline V gene, CDR1 is SGHVS and CDR2 is FNYEAQ. This CDR3 reads CASSSGAPLEQYF. In DNA, the CDR3 is TGTGCCAGCAGCTCGGGCGCCCCTCTCGAGCAGTACTTC.

The chain links TRBV6-5 to TRBJ2-1; D remains ambiguous. CDR1 MNHEY and CDR2 SVGAGI come from the germline V gene. The CDR3 is 14 amino acids. V lost 0 bases to trimming and J lost 5 bases, with 8 bases between them. Written as DNA, the CDR3 is TGTGCCAGCAGTTACTCGGTCTCAAACAATGAGCAGTTCTTC. Translated: CASSYSVSNNEQFF.

The chain links TRBV10-2 to TRBJ2-1, with D possibly called TRBD1 or TRBD2 (6 bases each). This CDR3 is built from 21 residues. The V gene lost 7 bases and the J gene lost 4 bases, with 35 bases spanning the gap. Per the germline V gene, CDR1 is WSHSY and CDR2 is SAAADI. CDR3 DNA sequence: TGCGCCAGCATTCCCGAGGTTGGGGGGCCACGGGACCCGGGAACATACAATGAGCAGTTCTTC. Protein: CASIPEVGGPRDPGTYNEQFF.

J is TRBJ2-1 and V is TRBV7-6, with 7 bases matching TRBD2. This CDR3 is built from 16 residues. With 1 base clipped from V and 2 bases from J, the junction kept 5 bases outside the gene matches. The germline V gene encodes CDR1 SGHVS and CDR2 FNYEAQ. CDR3 nucleotides: TGTGCCAGCAGCTTAGGGGCGGGAGTAACCTACAATGAGCAGTTCTTC. Amino acids: CASSLGAGVTYNEQFF.

The chain has TRBV25-1 and TRBJ1-6; tentatively, D is TRBD1 (5 bases). The germline V and J ends were trimmed by 2 bases and 6 bases, with 11 bases remaining between them. The CDR3 is 15 residues long. The V gene's germline CDR1 is MGHDK and CDR2 SYGVNS. This chain's CDR3 is CASSEGARGNSPLHF. DNA for the CDR3: TGTGCCAGCAGTGAAGGGGCCCGGGGTAATTCACCCCTCCACTTT.

V is TRBV6-1 and J is TRBJ2-3; D is ambiguous. V was trimmed by 5 bases and J by 6 bases, leaving 15 bases between them. Looked up from germline, CDR1 is MNHNS and CDR2 is SASEGT. This CDR3 has 14 amino acids. The CDR3 bases are TGTGCCAGCAGTCCACGCTTGTCGGGCGATACGCAGTATTTT. Translated: CASSPRLSGDTQYF.

This chain connects TRBV4-2 to TRBJ2-7; D is unresolved. The CDR3 has 16 residues. With 0 bases removed from V and 5 bases from J, the gap between germline ends came to 17 bases. Germline V gene lookup returns CDR1 LGHNA and CDR2 YNFKEQ. In DNA form, the CDR3 reads TGTGCCAGCAGCCAAGATCGACGTCCCTTCCCGGACGAGCAGTACTTC. Protein: CASSQDRRPFPDEQYF.

The sample holds many counts of this clonotype. V is TRBV12-3 or TRBV12-4 and J is TRBJ1-1; D gene ambiguous. This CDR3 comprises 12 residues. V shed 7 bases and J shed 4 bases, with 10 bases lying between them. The CDR3 nucleotides are TGTGCCAGCACCGTGGGCGGCACTGAAGCTTTCTTT. Protein: CASTVGGTEAFF.

The chain has TRBV12-3 or TRBV12-4 and TRBJ2-7; D unresolved. The ends were cut back, 6 bases at V and 2 bases at J, with 14 bases in the middle. CDR3 length: 14 residues. The CDR3 DNA reads as TGTGCCAGCAGCCCCCCGAGAATTCCCTACGAGCAGTACGTC. Its protein is CASSPPRIPYEQYV.

In its sample, this clonotype was seen many times. This chain links TRBV7-6 with TRBJ1-5; 9 bases fit TRBD1. Unmatched junction bases numbered 5, after V lost 0 bases and J lost 5 bases. Germline V lookup: CDR1 SGHVS, CDR2 FNYEAQ. The CDR3 consists of 16 residues. CDR3 sequence (DNA): TGTGCCAGCAGCTTAGCGGGGACAGGGACGGATCAGCCCCAGCATTTT. It specifies CASSLAGTGTDQPQHF.

This clonotype came up many times. The chain recombines TRBV12-3 or TRBV12-4 with TRBJ2-7; 11 bases line up with TRBD2. The CDR3 contains 15 residues. V lost 10 bases, J lost 3 bases, and 11 bases stayed unmatched. The CDR3 DNA sequence: TGTGCCATCGTGCCTACTAGCGGGAGCGTCTACGAGCAGTACTTC. Translated: CAIVPTSGSVYEQYF.

The chain is built from TRBV27 and TRBJ2-3; 7 positions agree with TRBD1. Germline-derived CDR1 and CDR2 are MNHEY and SMNVEV (reference sequence). The trim removed 8 bases at V and 6 bases at J, leaving 2 bases unmatched. The CDR3 runs 11 residues. The CDR3 region is CASRQGDTQYF. CDR3 DNA: TGTGCCAGCCGACAGGGCGATACGCAGTATTTT.

The sample holds a few counts of this clonotype. This chain joins TRBV12-3 or TRBV12-4 and TRBJ2-3; 9 nucleotides line up with TRBD2. Losses at the gene ends were 5 bases for V and 2 bases for J; bases not matched to a gene: 8. The CDR3 sequence is 16 residues long. The CDR3: CASSPILAGSTDTQYF. Here the CDR3 DNA reads TGTGCCAGCAGTCCCATCCTAGCGGGGTCCACAGATACGCAGTATTTT.

The V call is TRBV24-1, the J call TRBJ2-1; 11 nucleotides align to TRBD2. The J segment lost 7 bases and the V segment lost 4 bases, leaving 8 bases of the junction unmatched. From germline, CDR1 is KGHDR and CDR2 SFDVKD. The CDR3 has 16 residues. The CDR3 coding sequence is TGTGCCACCAGTGACCGGACTAGCGGGTCCTTAAATGAGCAGTTCTTC. Translating gives CATSDRTSGSLNEQFF.

This clonotype appeared a few times. V usage is TRBV20-1 and J usage is TRBJ2-1; TRBD1 is a possible D gene (6 bases). Germline V lookup: CDR1 DFQATT, CDR2 SNEGSKA (reference sequence). V lost 6 bases and J lost 4, with 13 bases in between. This CDR3 spans 13 amino acids. The CDR3 region is CSATGTRYNEQFF. CDR3 bases: TGCAGTGCGACCGGGACAAGGTACAATGAGCAGTTCTTC.

The J gene is TRBJ1-5, the V gene TRBV28, with 10 bases lining up with TRBD1. The CDR3 loop spans 15 amino acids. The V segment lost 6 bases and the J segment 3 bases; nucleotides outside the gene matches: 5. CDR1 and CDR2 (germline): MDHEN, SYDVKM. The CDR3 DNA follows: TGTGCCAGCAGCCGGGACAGGGGAACCAATCAGCCCCAGCATTTT. Amino acids: CASSRDRGTNQPQHF.

This chain uses TRBV28 with TRBJ2-6, with 7 bases fitting TRBD1. The trim removed 4 bases at V and 0 bases at J, leaving 15 bases unmatched. The CDR3 is made up of 20 amino acids. Germline CDR1 and CDR2: MDHEN and SYDVKM. The CDR3 nucleotides are TGTGCCAGCAGTTCCTCGCCTAGACAGGGTAATCTCTCTGGGGCCAACGTCCTGACTTTC. This encodes CASSSSPRQGNLSGANVLTF. The variable domain in full, with the rest retrieved from reference TRBV28 and TRBJ2-6, is DVKVTQSSRYLVKRTGEKVFLECVQDMDHENMFWYRQDPGLGLRLIYFSYDVKMKEKGDIPEGYSVSREKKERFSLILESASTNQTSMYLCASSSSPRQGNLSGANVLTFGAGSRLTVL.

V is TRBV19 and J is TRBJ2-1, with TRBD2 as a possible D gene (5 bases). This CDR3 spans 14 amino acids. In germline, CDR1 is LNHDA, CDR2 SQIVND (reference sequence). V shed 3 bases and J shed 5 bases, with 11 bases lying between them. CDR3 residues: CASSIVLDHNEQFF. CDR3 coding DNA: TGTGCCAGTAGTATCGTACTAGACCACAATGAGCAGTTCTTC.

V usage is TRBV27 and J usage is TRBJ1-1, with D possibly being TRBD1 (6 bases). Germline CDR1 reads MNHEY; CDR2 reads SMNVEV (reference sequence). The length of the CDR3 is 13 residues. With 5 bases removed from V and 6 bases from J, the gap between germline ends came to 13 bases. CDR3 residues: CASSINRVSEAFF. In DNA, the CDR3 is TGTGCCAGCAGTATAAACAGGGTTTCTGAAGCTTTCTTT.

J is TRBJ2-3 and V is TRBV27, with D possibly called TRBD1 or TRBD2 (6 bases each). V gave up 3 bases and J gave up 2 bases, with 12 bases separating them. Germline-derived CDR1 and CDR2 are MNHEY and SMNVEV (reference sequence). This CDR3 has 15 amino acids. DNA for the CDR3: TGTGCCAGCAGTTTTCGGGGGCGGATCACAGATACGCAGTATTTT. This sequence encodes CASSFRGRITDTQYF.

A few counts support this clonotype. In DNA form, the CDR3 reads TGTGCCAGCAGCTCACAGGGGGGGACTTACAATGAGCAGTTCTTC. Translated: CASSSQGGTYNEQFF. The chain combines TRBV6-1 with TRBJ2-1, with D tentatively TRBD1 (8 bases). The ends were cut back, 6 bases at V and 4 bases at J, with 16 bases in the middle. The CDR3 spans 15 residues. Germline CDR1 is MNHNS and CDR2 is SASEGT.

This clonotype has a handful of counts. This chain connects TRBV5-6 to TRBJ2-2, with D perhaps TRBD2 (6 bases). The germline V gene has CDR1 SGHDT and CDR2 YYEEEE. This CDR3 has 15 amino acids. Trimming removed 4 bases at V and 7 bases at J, with 17 bases between. The CDR3 loop is CASSHGTGSYGELFF. The CDR3 nucleotides read TGTGCCAGCAGCCATGGGACTGGTTCGTACGGGGAGCTGTTTTTT.

This chain links TRBV10-1 with TRBJ2-6, with D possibly being TRBD2 (6 bases). Trimming took off 3 bases at V and 0 bases at J, with 6 bases between the two ends. The CDR3 is made up of 15 amino acids. Looked up from germline, CDR1 is WNHNN and CDR2 is SYGVQD (reference sequence). DNA of the CDR3: TGCGCCAGCAGTGACGGGGGCTCTGGGGCCAACGTCCTGACTTTC. It yields the protein CASSDGGSGANVLTF.

V gene TRBV3-1 combines with J gene TRBJ2-1; 7 positions match TRBD2. Germline-derived CDR1 and CDR2 are LGHDT and YNNKEL (reference sequence). J was trimmed by 10 bases and V by 0 bases; bases with no gene match: 12. This CDR3 has 16 residues. The CDR3 sequence is CASSQEGGLGPNEQFF. CDR3 bases: TGTGCCAGCAGCCAAGAGGGGGGGTTGGGGCCCAACGAGCAGTTCTTC.

The CDR3 loop reads CASREGRIYTDTQYF. As DNA, the CDR3 is TGTGCCAGCAGAGAGGGCCGTATCTACACAGATACGCAGTATTTT. This chain joins TRBV2 and TRBJ2-3, with a tentative D call TRBD2 (5 bases). CDR1 is SNHLY and CDR2 is FYNNEI in the germline V gene. This CDR3 is 15 amino acids long. The V gene lost 6 bases and the J gene lost 2 bases, with 15 bases spanning the gap.

The rearrangement links TRBV7-6 to TRBJ2-1; D ambiguous. CDR1 is SGHVS, CDR2 FNYEAQ, per germline. The length of the CDR3 is 14 residues. Trimming removed 3 bases from V and 8 bases from J, with 14 bases in between. The CDR3 DNA reads as TGTGCCAGCAGCTTGGCGGCCGAGGCGTATGAGCAGTTCTTC. Translated: CASSLAAEAYEQFF. The variable domain in full, with the rest retrieved from reference TRBV7-6 and TRBJ2-1, is GAGVSQSPRYKVTKRGQDVALRCDPISGHVSLYWYRQALGQGPEFLTYFNYEAQQDKSGLPNDRFSAERPEGSISTLTIQRTEQRDSAMYRCASSLAAEAYEQFFGPGTRLTVL.